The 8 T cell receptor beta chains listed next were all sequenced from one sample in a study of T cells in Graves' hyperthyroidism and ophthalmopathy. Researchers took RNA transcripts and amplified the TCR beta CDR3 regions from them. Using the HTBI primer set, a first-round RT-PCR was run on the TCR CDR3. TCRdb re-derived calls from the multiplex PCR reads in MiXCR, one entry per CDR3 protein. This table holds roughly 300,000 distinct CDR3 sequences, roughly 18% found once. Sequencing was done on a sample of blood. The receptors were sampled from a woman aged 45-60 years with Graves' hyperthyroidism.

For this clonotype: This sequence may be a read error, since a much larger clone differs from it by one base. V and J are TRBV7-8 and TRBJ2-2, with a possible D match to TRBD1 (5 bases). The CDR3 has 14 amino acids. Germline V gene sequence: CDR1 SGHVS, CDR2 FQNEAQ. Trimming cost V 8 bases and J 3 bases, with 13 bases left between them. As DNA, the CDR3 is TGTGCCAGCGGCCGACAGAGTTACACCGGGGAGCTGTTTTTT. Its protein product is CASGRQSYTGELFF.

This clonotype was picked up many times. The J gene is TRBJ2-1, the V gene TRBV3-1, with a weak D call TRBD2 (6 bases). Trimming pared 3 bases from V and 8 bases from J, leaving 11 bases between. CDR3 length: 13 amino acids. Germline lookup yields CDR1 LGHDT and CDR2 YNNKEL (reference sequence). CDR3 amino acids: CASSQGGRDEQFF. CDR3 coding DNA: TGTGCCAGCAGCCAGGGGGGAAGGGATGAGCAGTTCTTC.

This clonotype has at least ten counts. Written as DNA, the CDR3 is TGCGCCAGCAGCTTGGGGACTAGCGGGACTGGGTTTAGGAATGAGCAGTTCTTC. Translation: CASSLGTSGTGFRNEQFF. This chain connects TRBV5-1 to TRBJ2-1; TRBD2 aligns across 12 bases. The germline V gene encodes CDR1 SGHRS and CDR2 YFSETQ. The CDR3 has 18 amino acids. The V segment lost 0 bases and the J segment 7 bases; nucleotides outside the gene matches: 11.

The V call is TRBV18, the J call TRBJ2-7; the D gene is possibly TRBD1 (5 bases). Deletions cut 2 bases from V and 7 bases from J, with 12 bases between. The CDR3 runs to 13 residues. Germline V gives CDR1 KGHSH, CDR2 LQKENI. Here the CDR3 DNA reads TGTGCCAGCTCACCAACAGGTTTAATAGAGCAGTACGTC. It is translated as CASSPTGLIEQYV.

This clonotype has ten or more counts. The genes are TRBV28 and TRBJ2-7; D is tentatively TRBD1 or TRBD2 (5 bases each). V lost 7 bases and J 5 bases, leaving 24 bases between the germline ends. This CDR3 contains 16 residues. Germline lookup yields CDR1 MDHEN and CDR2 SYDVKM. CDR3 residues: CASTLGSGPLGNEQYF. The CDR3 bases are TGTGCCAGCACCCTAGGGTCAGGGCCCCTCGGGAACGAGCAGTACTTC.

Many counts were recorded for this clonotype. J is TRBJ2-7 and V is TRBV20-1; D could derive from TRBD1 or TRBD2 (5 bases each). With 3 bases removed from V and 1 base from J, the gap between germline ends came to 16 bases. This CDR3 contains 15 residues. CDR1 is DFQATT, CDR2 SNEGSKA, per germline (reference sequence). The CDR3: CSARVTRDPSYEQYF. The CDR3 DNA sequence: TGCAGTGCTAGGGTTACCCGGGACCCATCCTACGAGCAGTACTTC.

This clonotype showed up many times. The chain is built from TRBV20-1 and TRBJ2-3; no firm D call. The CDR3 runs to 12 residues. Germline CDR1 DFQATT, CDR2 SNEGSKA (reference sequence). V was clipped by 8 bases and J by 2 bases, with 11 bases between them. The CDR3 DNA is TGCAGTACTTACACCGACACAGATACGCAGTATTTT. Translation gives CSTYTDTDTQYF.

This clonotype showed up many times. The CDR3, as DNA: TGTGCCAGCAGTTTAGGGTGGGGAGATACGCAGTATTTT. Translated: CASSLGWGDTQYF. The chain uses TRBV12-3 or TRBV12-4 and TRBJ2-3; D is unresolved. This CDR3 region has 13 residues. V was shortened by 1 base and J by 5 bases, with 7 bases between the two germline ends.